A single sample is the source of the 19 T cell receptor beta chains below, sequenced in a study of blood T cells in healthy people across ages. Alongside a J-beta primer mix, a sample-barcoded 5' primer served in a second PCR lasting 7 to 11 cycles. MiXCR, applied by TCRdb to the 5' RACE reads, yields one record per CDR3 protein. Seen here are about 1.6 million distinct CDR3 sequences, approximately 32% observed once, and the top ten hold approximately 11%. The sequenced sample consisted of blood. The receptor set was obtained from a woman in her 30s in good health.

As DNA, the CDR3 is TGTGCCAGCAGTGCGCCTCGGAACGGAAACACTGAAGCTTTCTTT. Its protein product is CASSAPRNGNTEAFF. The chain recombines TRBV6-1 with TRBJ1-1; D is undetermined. The ends were cut back, 4 bases at V and 2 bases at J, with 14 bases in the middle. Germline V gene data show CDR1 as MNHNS and CDR2 as SASEGT. The CDR3 contains 15 residues.

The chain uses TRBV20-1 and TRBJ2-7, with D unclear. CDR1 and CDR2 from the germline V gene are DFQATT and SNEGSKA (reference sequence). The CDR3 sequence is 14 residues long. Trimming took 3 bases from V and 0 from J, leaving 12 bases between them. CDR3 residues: CSASVSPSSYEQYF. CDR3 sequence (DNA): TGCAGTGCTAGCGTCTCGCCGAGCTCCTACGAGCAGTACTTC.

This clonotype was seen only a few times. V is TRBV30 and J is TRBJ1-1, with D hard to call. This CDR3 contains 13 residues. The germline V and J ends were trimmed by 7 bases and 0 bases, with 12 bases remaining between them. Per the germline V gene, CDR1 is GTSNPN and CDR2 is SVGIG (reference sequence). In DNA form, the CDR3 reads TGTGCCTTGACGACTGTGCTGAACACTGAAGCTTTCTTT. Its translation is CALTTVLNTEAFF.

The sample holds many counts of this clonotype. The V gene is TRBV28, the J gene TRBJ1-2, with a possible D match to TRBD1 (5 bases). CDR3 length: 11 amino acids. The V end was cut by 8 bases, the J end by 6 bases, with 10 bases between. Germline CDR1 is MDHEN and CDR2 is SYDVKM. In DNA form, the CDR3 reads TGTGCCAGCGGGAGACAGAATGGCTACACCTTC. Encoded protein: CASGRQNGYTF.

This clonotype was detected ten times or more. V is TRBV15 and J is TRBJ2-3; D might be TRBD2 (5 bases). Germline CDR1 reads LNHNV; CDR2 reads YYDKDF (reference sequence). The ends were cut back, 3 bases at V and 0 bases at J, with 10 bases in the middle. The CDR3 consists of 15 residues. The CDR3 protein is CATSRDSASTDTQYF. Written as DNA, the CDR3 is TGTGCCACCAGCAGGGACTCTGCTAGCACAGATACGCAGTATTTT.

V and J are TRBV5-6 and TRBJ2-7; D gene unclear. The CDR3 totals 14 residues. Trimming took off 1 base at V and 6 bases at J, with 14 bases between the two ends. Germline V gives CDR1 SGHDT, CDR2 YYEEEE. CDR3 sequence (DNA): TGTGCCAGCAGCTTGAAGGGTAGCCTCGTCGAGCAGTACTTC. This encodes CASSLKGSLVEQYF.

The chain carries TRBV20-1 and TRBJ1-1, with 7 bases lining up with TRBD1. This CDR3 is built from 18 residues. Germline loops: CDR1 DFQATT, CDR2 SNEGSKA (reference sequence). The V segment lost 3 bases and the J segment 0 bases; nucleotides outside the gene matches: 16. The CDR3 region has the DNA TGCAGTGCTAGTTTAATTTTCGGACAGGTGATTCTGAACACTGAAGCTTTCTTT. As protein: CSASLIFGQVILNTEAFF.

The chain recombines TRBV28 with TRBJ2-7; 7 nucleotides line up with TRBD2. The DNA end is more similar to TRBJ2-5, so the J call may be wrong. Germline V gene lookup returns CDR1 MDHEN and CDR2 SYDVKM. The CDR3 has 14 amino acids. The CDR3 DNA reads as TGTGCCACCGGGAGGATAGGATCCCGGGAGACCCAGTACTTC. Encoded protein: CATGRIGSRETQYF.

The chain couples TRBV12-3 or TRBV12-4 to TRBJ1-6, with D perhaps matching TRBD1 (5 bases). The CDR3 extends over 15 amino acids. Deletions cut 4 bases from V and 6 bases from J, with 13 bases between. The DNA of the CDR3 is TGTGCCAGCAGTTCGGGACTGAGGACTAATTCACCCCTCCACTTT. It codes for CASSSGLRTNSPLHF.

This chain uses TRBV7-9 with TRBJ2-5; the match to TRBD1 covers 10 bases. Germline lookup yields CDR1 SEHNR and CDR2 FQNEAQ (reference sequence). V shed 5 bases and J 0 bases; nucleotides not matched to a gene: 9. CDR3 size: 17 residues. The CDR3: CASSPTGGPRYQETQYF. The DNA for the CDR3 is TGTGCCAGCAGCCCGACAGGGGGCCCTCGGTACCAAGAGACCCAGTACTTC.

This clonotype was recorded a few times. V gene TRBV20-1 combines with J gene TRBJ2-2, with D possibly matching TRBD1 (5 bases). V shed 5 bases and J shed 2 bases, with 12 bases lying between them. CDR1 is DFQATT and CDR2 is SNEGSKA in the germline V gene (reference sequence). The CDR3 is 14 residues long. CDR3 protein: CSAAGKLNTGELFF. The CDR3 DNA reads TGCAGTGCTGCAGGGAAATTAAACACCGGGGAGCTGTTTTTT.

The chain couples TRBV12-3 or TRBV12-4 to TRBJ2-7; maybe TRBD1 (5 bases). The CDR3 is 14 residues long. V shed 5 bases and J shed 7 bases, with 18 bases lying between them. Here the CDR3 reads CASSHRTSPKEQYF. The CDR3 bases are TGTGCCAGCAGTCACAGGACAAGTCCGAAGGAGCAGTACTTC.

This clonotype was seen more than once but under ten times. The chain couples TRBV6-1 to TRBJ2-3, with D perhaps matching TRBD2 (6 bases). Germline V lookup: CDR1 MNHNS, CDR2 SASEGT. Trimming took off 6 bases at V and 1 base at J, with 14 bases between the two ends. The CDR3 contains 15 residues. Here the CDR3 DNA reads TGTGCCAGCAGGGATTCGACTAGAGGCACAGATACGCAGTATTTT. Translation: CASRDSTRGTDTQYF.

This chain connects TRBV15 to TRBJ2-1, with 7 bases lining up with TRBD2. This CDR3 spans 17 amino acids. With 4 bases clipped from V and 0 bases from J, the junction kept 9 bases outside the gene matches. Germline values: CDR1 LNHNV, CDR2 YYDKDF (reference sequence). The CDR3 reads CATSTARGLVSYNEQFF. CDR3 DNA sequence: TGTGCCACCAGCACCGCCCGAGGACTAGTCTCCTACAATGAGCAGTTCTTC. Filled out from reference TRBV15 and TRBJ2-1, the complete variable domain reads DAMVIQNPRYQVTQFGKPVTLSCSQTLNHNVMYWYQQKSSQAPKLLFHYYDKDFNNEADTPDNFQSRRPNTSFCFLDIRSPGLGDTAMYLCATSTARGLVSYNEQFFGPGTRLTVL.

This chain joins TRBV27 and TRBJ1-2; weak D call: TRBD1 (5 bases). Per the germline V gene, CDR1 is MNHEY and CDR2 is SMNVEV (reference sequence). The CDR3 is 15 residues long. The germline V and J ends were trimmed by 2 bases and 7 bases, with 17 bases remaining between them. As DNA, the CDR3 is TGTGCCAGCAGTTTAGACCGGCAGGGCACTAGTGGCTACACCTTC. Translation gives CASSLDRQGTSGYTF.

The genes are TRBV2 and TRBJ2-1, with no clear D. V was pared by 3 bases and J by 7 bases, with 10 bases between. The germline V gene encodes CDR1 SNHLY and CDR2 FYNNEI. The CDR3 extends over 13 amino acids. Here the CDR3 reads CASSDQTGNEQFF. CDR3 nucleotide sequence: TGTGCCAGCAGTGACCAGACCGGTAATGAGCAGTTCTTC.

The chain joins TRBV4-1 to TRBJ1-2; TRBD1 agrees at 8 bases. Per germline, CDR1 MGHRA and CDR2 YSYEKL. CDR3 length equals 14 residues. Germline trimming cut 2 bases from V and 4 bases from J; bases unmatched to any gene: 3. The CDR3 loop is CASSQPGQGYGYTF. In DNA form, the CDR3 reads TGCGCCAGCAGCCAACCCGGACAGGGCTATGGCTACACCTTC.

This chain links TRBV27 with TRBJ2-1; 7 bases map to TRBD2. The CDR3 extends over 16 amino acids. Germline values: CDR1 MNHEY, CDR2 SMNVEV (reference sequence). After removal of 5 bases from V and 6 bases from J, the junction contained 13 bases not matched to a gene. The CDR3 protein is CASSPLSGNPLNEQFF. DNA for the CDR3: TGTGCCAGCAGTCCCTTAAGCGGGAACCCCCTCAATGAGCAGTTCTTC.

DNA of the CDR3: TGTGCCAGCAGCGTAGCCGGGCCCGGGGAGCTGTTTTTT. Amino acids: CASSVAGPGELFF. This rearrangement joins TRBV9 to TRBJ2-2; D not certain. The CDR3 loop spans 13 amino acids. Looked up from germline, CDR1 is SGDLS and CDR2 is YYNGEE. The V end lost 0 bases, the J end lost 6 bases, and 6 bases lay between the germline ends.